The 14 T cell receptor beta chains below were found in one sample sequenced in a study of siplizumab effects on memory and regulatory T cells. Profiled with immunoSEQ multiplex PCR; TCRdb holds only in-frame clones, not every one. The table records about 50,000 clones, nearly 95% of them present only once. Sequencing used CD8+ T cells sorted from blood. These receptors originate from a human donor in good health.

The chain employs TRBV28 and TRBJ1-6; D remains ambiguous. Trimming cost V 2 bases and J 5 bases, with 16 bases left between them. CDR1 MDHEN and CDR2 SYDVKM come from the germline V gene. The CDR3 spans 17 residues. CDR3 in amino acids: CASSLTVGSADNSPLHF. The CDR3 DNA is TGTGCCAGCAGTTTAACGGTTGGCAGCGCAGATAATTCACCCCTCCACTTT.

The V and J genes are TRBV5-6 and TRBJ2-7; 8 bases map to TRBD1. After removal of 4 bases from V and 2 bases from J, the junction contained 5 bases not matched to a gene. CDR3 size: 14 residues. The germline V gene has CDR1 SGHDT and CDR2 YYEEEE. The CDR3 sequence is CASSNGTGAYEQYF. Here the CDR3 DNA reads TGTGCCAGCAGCAACGGGACAGGTGCCTACGAGCAGTACTTC.

CDR3 residues: CASSLAPEETQYF. For the CDR3, the DNA is TGTGCCAGCAGCTTAGCGCCGGAAGAGACCCAGTACTTC. The chain links TRBV7-8 to TRBJ2-5, with D unclear. There are 13 residues in the CDR3. Trimming removed 0 bases at V and 3 bases at J, with 5 bases between. Germline V lookup: CDR1 SGHVS, CDR2 FQNEAQ. The full variable domain, rest sourced from reference TRBV7-8 and TRBJ2-5, is GAGVSQSPRYKVAKRGQDVALRCDPISGHVSLFWYQQALGQGPEFLTYFQNEAQLDKSGLPSDRFFAERPEGSVSTLKIQRTQQEDSAVYLCASSLAPEETQYFGPGTRLLVL.

This sequence joins TRBV7-8 and TRBJ2-4, with TRBD1 matching 8 bases. The junction had 8 bases not matched to a gene; V was cut back by 5 bases and J by 8 bases. This CDR3 spans 14 amino acids. CDR1 and CDR2 (germline): SGHVS, FQNEAQ. The CDR3 loop is CASSAGGAGDIQYF. The DNA for the CDR3 is TGTGCCAGCAGCGCAGGGGGCGCCGGAGACATTCAGTACTTC. Full variable domain (rest looked up from reference TRBV7-8 and TRBJ2-4): GAGVSQSPRYKVAKRGQDVALRCDPISGHVSLFWYQQALGQGPEFLTYFQNEAQLDKSGLPSDRFFAERPEGSVSTLKIQRTQQEDSAVYLCASSAGGAGDIQYFGAGTRLSVL.

The rearrangement joins TRBV27 to TRBJ2-5; a weak D match, TRBD2 (5 bases). The CDR3 runs to 14 residues. With 5 bases removed from V and 5 bases from J, the gap between germline ends came to 15 bases. Germline CDR1 MNHEY, CDR2 SMNVEV (reference sequence). CDR3 nucleotides: TGTGCCAGCAGTCTCGGTCGGGAATACGAGACCCAGTACTTC. This translates into CASSLGREYETQYF.

The chain joins TRBV7-9 to TRBJ2-7; possibly TRBD1 for D (6 bases). The germline V gene encodes CDR1 SEHNR and CDR2 FQNEAQ (reference sequence). Trimming took off 2 bases at V and 5 bases at J, with 13 bases between the two ends. CDR3 length: 14 residues. The CDR3 sequence is CASSLSTGNDEQYF. The DNA for the CDR3 is TGTGCCAGCAGCTTAAGTACAGGGAACGACGAGCAGTACTTC.

The count of this clone is one. The chain is built from TRBV27 and TRBJ2-7; D may be TRBD1 or TRBD2 (5 bases each). Germline V gene sequence: CDR1 MNHEY, CDR2 SMNVEV (reference sequence). This CDR3 is 16 amino acids long. V was shortened by 1 base and J by 2 bases, with 15 bases between the two germline ends. CDR3 protein: CASSLLGARGPYEQYF. The CDR3 nucleotides read TGTGCCAGCAGTTTATTAGGGGCCCGGGGACCCTACGAGCAGTACTTC.

The rearrangement links TRBV7-6 to TRBJ2-1, with 9 bases aligning to TRBD2. The CDR3 length is 17 residues. The ends lost 4 bases at V and 0 bases at J; junction bases unmatched: 7. CDR1 is SGHVS and CDR2 is FNYEAQ in the germline V gene. The CDR3 DNA reads TGTGCCAGCAGCTACGGGTTTAGCGGGAGCTCCTACAATGAGCAGTTCTTC. Its protein is CASSYGFSGSSYNEQFF. Full variable domain (remainder filled in from reference TRBV7-6 and TRBJ2-1): GAGVSQSPRYKVTKRGQDVALRCDPISGHVSLYWYRQALGQGPEFLTYFNYEAQQDKSGLPNDRFSAERPEGSISTLTIQRTEQRDSAMYRCASSYGFSGSSYNEQFFGPGTRLTVL.

This chain uses TRBV2 with TRBJ2-1; D not resolved. Trimming pared 7 bases from V and 8 bases from J, leaving 9 bases between. This CDR3 comprises 11 residues. Germline V gene sequence: CDR1 SNHLY, CDR2 FYNNEI. The CDR3 DNA follows: TGTGCCAGCAAGTCCATGGATGAGCAGTTCTTC. Amino acid sequence: CASKSMDEQFF.

The J gene is TRBJ2-2, the V gene TRBV27; D gene uncertain. Germline V gives CDR1 MNHEY, CDR2 SMNVEV (reference sequence). V lost 1 base, J lost 2 bases, and 11 bases lay in between. This CDR3 spans 16 amino acids. The CDR3 spells CASSLLSWGNTGELFF. CDR3 coding DNA: TGTGCCAGCAGTTTATTATCTTGGGGAAACACCGGGGAGCTGTTTTTT.

This clone was observed a single time. Mismatch with germline at one junction end may stem from a read error. In DNA form, the CDR3 reads TGCAGCGTTGAAGATGGATGGAATGAACAGTTCTTC. Its protein product is CSVEDGWNEQFF. The chain recombines TRBV29-1 with TRBJ2-1; D ambiguous. Germline values: CDR1 SQVTM, CDR2 ANQGSEA. The CDR3 spans 12 residues.

The chain carries TRBV27 and TRBJ2-1; D gene ambiguous. This CDR3 has 11 residues. Germline V CDR1 and CDR2: MNHEY, SMNVEV (reference sequence). Trimming removed 5 bases at V and 8 bases at J, with 7 bases between. CDR3 sequence (DNA): TGTGCCAGCAGTACGGGCGATGAGCAGTTCTTC. Amino acid sequence: CASSTGDEQFF.

This CDR3 reads CASSPTGSYNEQFF. Here the CDR3 DNA reads TGTGCCAGCAGCCCCACAGGGTCCTACAATGAGCAGTTCTTC. The chain uses TRBV7-3 and TRBJ2-1; a weak D match, TRBD1 (6 bases). The germline CDR1 and CDR2 sequences are SGHTA and FQGTGA. Trimming took 5 bases from V and 1 from J, leaving 9 bases between them. The CDR3 has 14 amino acids.

The chain combines TRBV11-3 with TRBJ2-1, with 7 bases matching TRBD2. Germline assignment: CDR1 SGHNT and CDR2 YENEEA. With V trimmed by 5 bases and J by 0 bases, 19 bases remained unmatched. The CDR3 totals 20 residues. The CDR3 DNA follows: TGTGCCAGCAGCCCTCCTAGGAGGCGGGAGAAGCGAAGCTCCTACAATGAGCAGTTCTTC. It yields the protein CASSPPRRREKRSSYNEQFF.